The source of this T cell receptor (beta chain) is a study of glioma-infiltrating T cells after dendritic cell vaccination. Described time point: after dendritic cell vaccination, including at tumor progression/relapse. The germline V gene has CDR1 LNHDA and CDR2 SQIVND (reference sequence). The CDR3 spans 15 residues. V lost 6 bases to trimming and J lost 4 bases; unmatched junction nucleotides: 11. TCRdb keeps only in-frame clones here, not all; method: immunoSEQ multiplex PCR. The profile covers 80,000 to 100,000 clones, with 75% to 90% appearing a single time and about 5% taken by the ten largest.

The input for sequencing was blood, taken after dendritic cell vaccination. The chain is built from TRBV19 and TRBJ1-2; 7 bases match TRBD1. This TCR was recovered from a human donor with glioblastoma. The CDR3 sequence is CASSLTGDLFYGYTF. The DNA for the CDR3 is TGTGCCAGTAGCCTAACAGGGGACCTGTTCTATGGCTACACCTTC. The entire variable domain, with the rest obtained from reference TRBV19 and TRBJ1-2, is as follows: DGGITQSPKYLFRKEGQNVTLSCEQNLNHDAMYWYRQDPGQGLRLIYYSQIVNDFQKGDIAEGYSVSREKKESFPLTVTSAQKNPTAFYLCASSLTGDLFYGYTFGSGTRLTVV.